This T cell receptor beta chain was obtained from a study of blood T cell repertoires in COVID-19. Study-wide context: Samples taken during acute and convalescent COVID-19 were collected in the United States, Italy and Spain. The analysed material was cDNA or gDNA that came from T cells, B-cell-depleted T cells, or PBMCs.

The CDR3 sequence is 16 residues long. Trimming removed 4 bases from V and 7 bases from J; junction bases left unmatched: 14. Looked up from germline, CDR1 is SGHNT and CDR2 is YYREEE (reference sequence). Per the study methods: Reference gene primers were amplified, and this amplification served to estimate nucleated cell counts. Libraries were prepared by immunoSEQ multiplex PCR; TCRdb keeps only in-frame clonotypes and omits some of them. V and J calls and clone size follow that table, whereas D and trimming were derived from the DNA. The repertoire consists of about 670,000 clones, with about 90% occurring once and the leading ten covering around 0.3%.

The sequence was collected from a woman aged 18-29 years with acute or convalescent COVID-19. The V call is TRBV5-4, the J call TRBJ1-2; 9 nucleotides align to TRBD1. The sample comprised peripheral blood. The CDR3 here is CASSLGLDRGTSGYTF. The CDR3 region has the DNA TGTGCCAGCAGCCTGGGGCTGGACAGGGGAACCTCTGGCTACACCTTC.